The sequence of this TCR beta chain was determined in a study of blood T cell repertoires in COVID-19. Measured with immunoSEQ multiplex PCR; TCRdb has only the in-frame clones, and not every one. The sample has fewer than 350,000 clones, around 93% seen once. Sequencing was carried out using PBMCs or T cells enriched from blood (not recorded which). This receptor was identified in a man aged 35 to 55 who had been exposed to COVID-19.

DNA of the CDR3: TGCGCCAGCAGCTTTGGACAGGGGGCGAACACTGAAGCTTTCTTT. This translates into CASSFGQGANTEAFF. This chain uses TRBV5-1 with TRBJ1-1; 11 nucleotides align to TRBD1. This CDR3 spans 15 amino acids. V lost 2 bases and J lost 1; bases outside the gene matches: 1. Germline CDR1 SGHRS, CDR2 YFSETQ.